One T cell receptor beta chain is described in this entry. The antigen is undetermined. The data were taken from a study of CD8+ T cells in alopecia areata. Study observations and caveats: There was only one nonresponder, so it was unclear how baseline CD8+ expansion relates to response.

Treatment denoted: oral pan-JAK inhibitor, 5-10 mg twice daily. PBMCs provided sorted CD4+ and CD8+ T cells. Germline CDR1 LGHNA, CDR2 YSLEER. The CDR3 totals 13 residues. Trimming cost V 0 bases and J 7 bases, with 9 bases left between them. RNA was extracted and reverse transcribed into cDNA as the sequencing template. Sequencing used immunoSEQ multiplex PCR; TCRdb keeps in-frame clones, though not all of them. The sample has 180,000 or so clones; 58% are singletons. The starting material was CD4+ T cells sorted from blood, obtained at week 24, from a patient treated with tofacitinib. The gene calls are TRBV4-3 and TRBJ1-1; tentatively, D is TRBD1 (6 bases). The source of this sequence is a human donor with alopecia areata. The CDR3 here is CASSQEQGSEAFF. In DNA, the CDR3 is TGCGCCAGCAGCCAAGAACAGGGAAGTGAAGCTTTCTTT.